This record looks at one T cell receptor beta chain sequence and its context. The source of the sample is a study of control samples from healthy donors and cancer patients. TCRdb's copy holds only in-frame clones and misses some; the assay was immunoSEQ multiplex PCR. The table records 100,000 to 120,000 clones, 85% to 90% of them present only once. Germline lookup yields CDR1 LNHDA and CDR2 SQIVND (reference sequence). The CDR3 is 12 amino acids. V dropped 5 bases and J dropped 7 bases, with 9 bases sitting between them. This TCR was sampled from a woman aged 55-70 years with lung cancer. This chain links TRBV19 with TRBJ2-1; weak D call: TRBD2 (5 bases). Sequencing used PBMCs. CDR3 bases: TGTGCCAGTAGTGTGCAGCGGAATGAGCAGTTCTTC. Its translation is CASSVQRNEQFF.